These T cell receptor beta chains were read from a single sample in a study of monozygotic twins with cystic fibrosis. Using immunoSEQ multiplex PCR, the repertoire was profiled, and TCRdb retains in-frame clones only, with some absent. The table has tens of thousands of clones, approximately 84% seen once. Sequencing was performed on blood. The receptors originated from a girl aged 2 to 9 with cystic fibrosis. Both conserved end residues are part of each CDR3. D genes are given only for firm matches. Not all rows give a size; the values are once, few, many and, for expanded clones, a class.

V: TRBV25-1; J: TRBJ1-3; size: .; D: .; CDR3: CASSEYYRNTIYF; DNA: TGTGCCAGCAGTGAATATTACAGAAACACCATATATTTT
V: TRBV5-4; J: TRBJ1-6; size: .; D: .; CDR3: CASSPDRNSPLHF; DNA: TGTGCCAGCAGCCCGGACAGAAATTCACCCCTCCACTTT
V: TRBV14; J: TRBJ2-7; size: .; D: .; CDR3: CASSQVGAGNYEQYF; DNA: TGTGCCAGCAGCCAAGTAGGGGCTGGGAACTACGAGCAGTACTTC
V: TRBV7-8; J: TRBJ1-2; size: few; D: .; CDR3: CASSLTAVSNYGYTF; DNA: TGTGCCAGCAGCTTAACCGCTGTATCTAACTATGGCTACACCTTC
V: TRBV4-2; J: TRBJ1-2; size: .; D: .; CDR3: CASSQDLRAGLYGYTF; DNA: TGTGCCAGCAGCCAAGATCTGAGAGCCGGTCTCTATGGCTACACCTTC
V: TRBV19; J: TRBJ1-3; size: .; D: .; CDR3: CASSTRTSSGNTIYF; DNA: TGTGCCAGTAGTACTCGGACCAGCTCTGGAAACACCATATATTTT
V: TRBV5-1; J: TRBJ1-5; size: .; D: TRBD1; CDR3: CASSLQGDQPQHF; DNA: TGCGCCAGCAGCTTACAGGGGGATCAGCCCCAGCATTTT
V: TRBV2; J: TRBJ1-2; size: few; D: TRBD1; CDR3: CASSQGAGYGYTF; DNA: TGTGCCAGCAGTCAGGGGGCGGGCTATGGCTACACCTTC
V: TRBV4-3; J: TRBJ2-1; size: .; D: .; CDR3: CASSQVVYNEQFF; DNA: TGCGCCAGCAGCCAAGTGGTGTACAATGAGCAGTTCTTC
V: TRBV7-9; J: TRBJ1-2; size: .; D: .; CDR3: CASSLGVNGYTF; DNA: TGTGCCAGCAGCTTAGGAGTGAATGGCTACACCTTC
V: TRBV29-1; J: TRBJ1-1; size: .; D: .; CDR3: CSVSFTEAFF; DNA: TGCAGTGTTTCTTTTACAGAAGCTTTCTTT
V: TRBV21-1; J: TRBJ1-3; size: .; D: .; CDR3: CASSKPIQGPGNTIYF; DNA: TGTGCCAGCAGCAAACCTATACAGGGGCCTGGAAACACCATATATTTT
V: TRBV7-2; J: TRBJ2-7; size: .; D: .; CDR3: CASSSHLWGYEQYF; DNA: TGTGCCAGCAGCTCCCACTTGTGGGGCTACGAGCAGTACTTC
V: TRBV5-4; J: TRBJ2-3; size: .; D: .; CDR3: CASSALSGTDTQYF; DNA: TGTGCCAGCAGCGCCCTGTCAGGGACGGATACGCAGTATTTT
V: TRBV30; J: TRBJ1-6; size: .; D: .; CDR3: CAWGLGTSNSPLHF; DNA: TGTGCCTGGGGGTTGGGGACCTCTAATTCACCCCTCCACTTT
V: TRBV11-1; J: TRBJ2-5; size: .; D: TRBD2; CDR3: CASSSRWTSGLQETQYF; DNA: TGTGCCAGCAGCTCACGGTGGACTAGCGGACTACAAGAGACCCAGTACTTC
V: TRBV5-1; J: TRBJ2-3; size: .; D: .; CDR3: CASSLSRSTDTQYF; DNA: TGCGCCAGCAGCTTGTCTAGGAGCACAGATACGCAGTATTTT
V: TRBV30; J: TRBJ2-4; size: .; D: TRBD1; CDR3: CAWTTGVSAKNIQYF; DNA: TGTGCCTGGACCACAGGGGTTTCAGCCAAAAACATTCAGTACTTC
V: TRBV4-3; J: TRBJ1-3; size: .; D: .; CDR3: CASSQDMGGLSGSGNTIYF; DNA: TGCGCCAGCAGCCAAGATATGGGGGGGCTTTCGGGGTCTGGAAACACCATATATTTT
V: TRBV19; J: TRBJ1-2; size: .; D: .; CDR3: CASSDPTGYTF; DNA: TGTGCCAGTTCCGACCCCACAGGCTACACCTTC
V: TRBV19; J: TRBJ2-3; size: .; D: TRBD1; CDR3: CASSIRWDRGHPDTQYF; DNA: TGTGCCAGTAGTATTAGATGGGACAGGGGGCACCCAGATACGCAGTATTTT
V: TRBV6-5; J: TRBJ2-7; size: .; D: .; CDR3: CASTKRGGPRYEQYF; DNA: TGTGCCAGCACTAAACGCGGGGGCCCGAGATACGAGCAGTACTTC
V: TRBV4-3; J: TRBJ2-7; size: .; D: TRBD1; CDR3: CASSQDVDRVYEQYF; DNA: TGCGCCAGCAGCCAAGATGTGGACAGGGTGTACGAGCAGTACTTC
V: TRBV7-6; J: TRBJ2-6; size: once; D: TRBD2; CDR3: CASTAGGTNVLTF; DNA: TGTGCCAGCACGGCGGGGGGGACCAACGTCCTGACTTTC
V: TRBV18; J: TRBJ1-1; size: .; D: .; CDR3: CASSPGPSPVGTEAFF; DNA: TGTGCCAGCTCACCAGGACCGTCTCCCGTGGGGACTGAAGCTTTCTTT
V: TRBV5-1; J: TRBJ2-2; size: .; D: .; CDR3: CASSLTPGGTGELFF; DNA: TGCGCCAGCAGTTTGACTCCTGGCGGCACCGGGGAGCTGTTTTTT
V: TRBV5-6; J: TRBJ1-2; size: .; D: .; CDR3: CASSFRVAPSTYGYTF; DNA: TGTGCCAGCAGCTTCCGGGTGGCCCCTTCTACCTATGGCTACACCTTC
V: TRBV4-1; J: TRBJ1-5; size: once; D: TRBD1; CDR3: CASSQDTGGGSSNQPQHF; DNA: TGCGCCAGCAGCCAAGATACAGGGGGGGGTAGTAGCAATCAGCCCCAGCATTTT
V: TRBV6-1; J: TRBJ2-7; size: .; D: TRBD1; CDR3: CASSSGTGEYEQYF; DNA: TGTGCCAGCAGTTCGGGGACAGGGGAGTACGAGCAGTACTTC
V: TRBV29-1; J: TRBJ2-1; size: .; D: TRBD2; CDR3: CSVVLAGGPQSYNEQFF; DNA: TGCAGCGTGGTACTAGCGGGGGGCCCTCAGTCCTACAATGAGCAGTTCTTC
V: TRBV7-2; J: TRBJ1-1; size: .; D: .; CDR3: CASSLGVRTEAFF; DNA: TGTGCCAGCAGCTTAGGGGTGAGAACTGAAGCTTTCTTT
V: TRBV5-1; J: TRBJ2-7; size: .; D: .; CDR3: CASSFGGSSYEQYF; DNA: TGCGCCAGCAGCTTCGGGGGAAGCTCCTACGAGCAGTACTTC
V: TRBV2; J: TRBJ2-6; size: .; D: TRBD1; CDR3: CASSGRDRLSGANVLTF; DNA: TGTGCCAGCAGTGGCCGGGACAGGCTGTCTGGGGCCAACGTCCTGACTTTC
V: TRBV5-1; J: TRBJ2-7; size: .; D: .; CDR3: CASSLAEQGHEQYF; DNA: TGCGCCAGCAGCTTGGCCGAACAGGGCCACGAGCAGTACTTC
V: TRBV9; J: TRBJ1-4; size: few; D: .; CDR3: CASSVDNSHNEKLFF; DNA: TGTGCCAGCAGCGTAGATAACAGTCACAATGAAAAACTGTTTTTT
V: TRBV6-5; J: TRBJ1-6; size: .; D: .; CDR3: CASSAGQGSSPLHF; DNA: TGTGCCAGCAGCGCGGGGCAGGGGAGTTCACCCCTCCACTTT
V: TRBV2; J: TRBJ1-4; size: .; D: .; CDR3: CASKRAGREKLFF; DNA: TGTGCCAGCAAAAGGGCAGGCCGGGAAAAACTGTTTTTT
V: TRBV19; J: TRBJ1-1; size: .; D: .; CDR3: CASSILGNTEAFF; DNA: TGTGCCAGTAGTATACTGGGAAACACTGAAGCTTTCTTT
V: TRBV14; J: TRBJ1-1; size: once; D: TRBD1; CDR3: CASSEQGGNTEAFF; DNA: TGTGCCAGCAGCGAACAGGGGGGGAACACTGAAGCTTTCTTT
V: TRBV9; J: TRBJ2-3; size: .; D: TRBD1; CDR3: CASSERVRTGVTDTQYF; DNA: TGTGCCAGCAGCGAACGGGTCAGAACAGGGGTAACAGATACGCAGTATTTT
V: TRBV18; J: TRBJ1-3; size: .; D: .; CDR3: CASSPPRGSGNTIYF; DNA: TGTGCCAGCTCACCACCAAGGGGCTCTGGAAACACCATATATTTT
V: TRBV10-3; J: TRBJ1-2; size: .; D: .; CDR3: CAISELDSYGYTF; DNA: TGTGCCATCAGTGAGTTGGACAGCTATGGCTACACCTTC
V: TRBV27; J: TRBJ2-7; size: .; D: .; CDR3: CASSPLGQGHSYEQYF; DNA: TGTGCCAGCAGTCCTCTAGGACAAGGCCACTCCTACGAGCAGTACTTC
V: TRBV14; J: TRBJ2-7; size: .; D: .; CDR3: CASSTGYEQYF; DNA: TGTGCCAGCAGTACGGGGTACGAGCAGTACTTC
V: TRBV5-1; J: TRBJ2-7; size: .; D: TRBD1; CDR3: CASSLGQGFYEQYF; DNA: TGCGCCAGCAGCTTGGGACAGGGGTTTTACGAGCAGTACTTC
V: TRBV9; J: TRBJ1-1; size: once; D: .; CDR3: CASSVEPGAYTEAFF; DNA: TGTGCCAGCAGCGTAGAACCGGGTGCGTACACTGAAGCTTTCTTT
V: TRBV6-1; J: TRBJ2-5; size: once; D: .; CDR3: CASSEGGGLGTQYF; DNA: TGTGCCAGCAGTGAAGGTGGGGGCCTGGGGACCCAGTACTTC
V: TRBV5-1; J: TRBJ1-1; size: .; D: .; CDR3: CASSLREVNTEAFF; DNA: TGCGCCAGCAGCTTAAGGGAGGTGAACACTGAAGCTTTCTTT
V: TRBV6-6; J: TRBJ1-2; size: .; D: .; CDR3: CASSFRENYGYTF; DNA: TGTGCCAGCAGTTTCCGGGAGAACTATGGCTACACCTTC
V: TRBV19; J: TRBJ1-1; size: .; D: .; CDR3: CASSISAGWGTEAFF; DNA: TGTGCCAGTAGTATAAGTGCGGGTTGGGGCACTGAAGCTTTCTTT
V: TRBV4-1; J: TRBJ2-7; size: .; D: .; CDR3: CASSQEWDGNYEQYF; DNA: TGCGCCAGCAGCCAAGAGTGGGACGGCAACTACGAGCAGTACTTC
V: TRBV5-1; J: TRBJ2-2; size: .; D: .; CDR3: CASSLSLVNTGELFF; DNA: TGCGCCAGCAGCTTGAGTTTGGTAAACACCGGGGAGCTGTTTTTT
V: TRBV7-3; J: TRBJ1-6; size: .; D: TRBD1; CDR3: CASSLGQGANSPLHF; DNA: TGTGCCAGCAGCTTAGGACAGGGGGCTAATTCACCCCTCCACTTT
V: TRBV2; J: TRBJ2-7; size: .; D: TRBD2; CDR3: CASSKIISGVSSYEQYF; DNA: TGTGCCAGCAGTAAAATAATAAGCGGGGTGAGCTCCTACGAGCAGTACTTC
V: TRBV7-9; J: TRBJ1-1; size: .; D: .; CDR3: CASRPGVGMNTEAFF; DNA: TGTGCCAGCAGGCCCGGGGTGGGTATGAACACTGAAGCTTTCTTT
V: TRBV4-1; J: TRBJ1-2; size: .; D: .; CDR3: CASSQALQGYGYTF; DNA: TGCGCCAGCAGCCAAGCGTTGCAGGGTTATGGCTACACCTTC